The clone carrying this T cell receptor (beta chain) has a handful of counts. Its antigen is unknown. Isolated RNA was reverse transcribed into cDNA used as the sequencing template. The data were produced by immunoSEQ multiplex PCR, yet TCRdb's version contains in-frame clones alone and is incomplete. Of 150,000 to 200,000 clones in the sample, around half are singletons; the top ten hold 10% to 12%. The entry originates in a study of CD8+ T cells in alopecia areata. Whole-study results and caveats: Sequence data from scalp samples additionally include resident alphabeta T cells of normal skin. Scalp and blood retained many expanded lesional clones during tofacitinib.

Trimming pared 3 bases from V and 10 bases from J, leaving 10 bases between. CDR3 size: 11 residues. CDR1 and CDR2 from the germline V gene are DFQATT and SNEGSKA (reference sequence). Stated treatment: oral pan-JAK inhibitor, 5-10 mg twice daily. This TCR came from a human donor with alopecia areata. The chain is built from TRBV20-1 and TRBJ2-1; no clear D gene. Here the sequenced sample was CD8+ T cells sorted from blood, taken at week 24, from a patient treated with tofacitinib. Written as DNA, the CDR3 is TGCAGTGCTAGGGATATAGTAGAGCAGTTCTTC. Its translation is CSARDIVEQFF.